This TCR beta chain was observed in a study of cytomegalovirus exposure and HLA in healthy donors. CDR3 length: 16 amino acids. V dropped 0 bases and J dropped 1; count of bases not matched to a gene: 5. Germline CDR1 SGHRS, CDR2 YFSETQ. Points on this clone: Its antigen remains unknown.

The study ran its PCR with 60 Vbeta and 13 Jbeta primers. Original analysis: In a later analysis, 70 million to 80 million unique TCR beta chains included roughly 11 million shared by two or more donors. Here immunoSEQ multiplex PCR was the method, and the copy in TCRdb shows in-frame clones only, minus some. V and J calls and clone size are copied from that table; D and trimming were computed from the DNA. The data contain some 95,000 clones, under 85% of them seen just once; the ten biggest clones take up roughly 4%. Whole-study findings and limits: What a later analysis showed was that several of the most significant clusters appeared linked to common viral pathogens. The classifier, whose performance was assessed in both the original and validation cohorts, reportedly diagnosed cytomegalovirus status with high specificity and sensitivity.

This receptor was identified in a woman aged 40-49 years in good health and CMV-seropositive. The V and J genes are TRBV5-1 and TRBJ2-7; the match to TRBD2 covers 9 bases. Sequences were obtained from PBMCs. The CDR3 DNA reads TGCGCCAGCAGCTTGGGAATTAGCGGGAGTTCCTACGAGCAGTACTTC. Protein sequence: CASSLGISGSSYEQYF.